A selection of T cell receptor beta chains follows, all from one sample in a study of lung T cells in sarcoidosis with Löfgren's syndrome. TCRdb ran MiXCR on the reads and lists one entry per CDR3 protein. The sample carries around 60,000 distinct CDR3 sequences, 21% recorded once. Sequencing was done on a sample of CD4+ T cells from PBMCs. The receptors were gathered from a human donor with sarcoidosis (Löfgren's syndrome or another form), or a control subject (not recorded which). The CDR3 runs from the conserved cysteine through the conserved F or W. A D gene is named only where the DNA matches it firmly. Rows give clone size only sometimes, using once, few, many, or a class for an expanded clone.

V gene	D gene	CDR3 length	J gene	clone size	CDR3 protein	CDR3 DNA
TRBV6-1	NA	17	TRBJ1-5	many	CASSEAPADNSNQPQHF	TGTGCCAGCAGTGAAGCGCCGGCAGACAATAGCAATCAGCCCCAGCATTTT
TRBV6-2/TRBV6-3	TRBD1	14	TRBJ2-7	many	CASSLGQHSYEQYF	TGTGCCAGCAGCCTGGGACAGCACTCCTACGAGCAGTACTTC
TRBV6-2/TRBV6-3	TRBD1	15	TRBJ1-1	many	CASREATGANTEAFF	TGTGCCAGCAGGGAGGCAACAGGGGCGAACACTGAAGCTTTCTTT
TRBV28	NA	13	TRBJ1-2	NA	CASFTQSFYGYTF	TGTGCCAGCTTTACACAGAGCTTCTATGGCTACACCTTC
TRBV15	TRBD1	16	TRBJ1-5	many	CATSRLGQGSNQPQHF	TGTGCCACCAGCAGGCTGGGACAGGGAAGCAATCAGCCCCAGCATTTT
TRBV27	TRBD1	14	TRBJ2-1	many	CASSLDRGWNEQFF	TGTGCCAGCAGTTTAGACAGGGGTTGGAATGAGCAGTTCTTC
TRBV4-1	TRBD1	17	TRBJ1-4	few	CASSQEGTGGLNEKLFF	TGCGCCAGCAGCCAAGAAGGGACAGGGGGTTTAAACGAAAAACTGTTTTTT
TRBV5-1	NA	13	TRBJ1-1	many	CASRRQLNTEAFF	TGCGCCAGCAGGAGACAGTTGAACACTGAAGCTTTCTTT
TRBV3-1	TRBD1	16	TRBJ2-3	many	CASSQTGQGLSDTQYF	TGTGCCAGCAGCCAGACGGGACAGGGATTATCAGATACGCAGTATTTT
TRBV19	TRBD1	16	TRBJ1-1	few	CASSTRSTGVGTEAFF	TGTGCCAGTAGTACGCGCTCCACAGGGGTTGGAACTGAAGCTTTCTTT
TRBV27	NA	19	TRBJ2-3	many	CASSLTARRTVIWADTQYF	TGTGCCAGCAGTTTAACCGCCCGCCGGACAGTCATTTGGGCAGATACGCAGTATTTT
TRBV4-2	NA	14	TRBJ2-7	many	CASSQGTGYYEQYF	TGTGCCAGCAGCCAAGGAACAGGGTACTACGAGCAGTACTTC
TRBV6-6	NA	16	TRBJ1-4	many	CASSYEQPATNEKLFF	TGTGCCAGCAGTTACGAGCAGCCTGCAACTAATGAAAAACTGTTTTTT
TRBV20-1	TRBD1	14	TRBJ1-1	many	CSARQGSGNTEAFF	TGCAGTGCAAGACAGGGAAGTGGGAACACTGAAGCTTTCTTT
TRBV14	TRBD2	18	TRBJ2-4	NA	CASSQGLAGGAAKNIQYF	TGTGCCAGCAGCCAGGGACTAGCGGGAGGAGCGGCCAAAAACATTCAGTACTTC
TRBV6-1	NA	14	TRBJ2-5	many	CASSFQGFQETQYF	TGTGCCAGCAGTTTCCAGGGGTTCCAAGAGACCCAGTACTTC
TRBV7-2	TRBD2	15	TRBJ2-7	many	CASTRFPASGYEQYF	TGTGCCAGCACCCGATTTCCGGCTAGCGGATACGAGCAGTACTTC
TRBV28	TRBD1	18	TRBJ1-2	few	CASSRPRDRASSNYGYTF	TGTGCCAGCAGTCGCCCCCGGGACAGGGCCAGCTCTAACTATGGCTACACCTTC
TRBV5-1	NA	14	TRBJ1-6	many	CASSPDTGGSPLHF	TGCGCCAGCAGCCCAGACACGGGCGGTTCACCCCTCCACTTT
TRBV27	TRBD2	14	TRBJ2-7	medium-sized	CASSKLAGPYEQYF	TGTGCCAGCAGTAAACTAGCGGGACCCTACGAGCAGTACTTC
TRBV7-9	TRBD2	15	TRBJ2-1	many	CASSSGLAGVFKQFF	TGTGCCAGCAGCTCAGGCCTAGCGGGAGTGTTCAAGCAGTTCTTC
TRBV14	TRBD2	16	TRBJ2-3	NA	CASSLGLAGPTDTQYF	TGTGCCAGCAGCCTCGGACTAGCGGGACCCACAGATACGCAGTATTTT
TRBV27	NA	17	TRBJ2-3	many	CASSRDFGGGNTDTQYF	TGTGCCAGCAGCAGGGATTTTGGAGGAGGGAACACAGATACGCAGTATTTT
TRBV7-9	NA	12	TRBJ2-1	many	CASSWVPGEQFF	TGTGCCAGCAGCTGGGTCCCGGGTGAGCAGTTCTTC
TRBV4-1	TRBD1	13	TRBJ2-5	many	CASRRTGGETQYF	TGCGCCAGCAGACGAACAGGGGGGGAGACCCAGTACTTC
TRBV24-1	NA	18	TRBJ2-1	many	CATSDFVRDASSYNEQFF	TGTGCCACCAGTGATTTTGTCCGGGACGCCAGCTCCTACAATGAGCAGTTCTTC
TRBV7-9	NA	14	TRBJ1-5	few	CASSVDGGDQPQHF	TGTGCCAGCAGCGTAGATGGAGGGGATCAGCCCCAGCATTTT
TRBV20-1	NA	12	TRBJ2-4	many	CSASGQKNIQYF	TGCAGTGCTAGCGGACAGAAAAACATTCAGTACTTC